Listed below are T cell receptor beta chains from one sample, sequenced in a study of blood T cell repertoires in COVID-19. TCRdb's copy holds only in-frame clones and misses some; the assay was immunoSEQ multiplex PCR. The sample lists around 300,000 clones, 70% to 90% occurring once. Sequenced material: peripheral blood. Source of these receptors: a human donor in a cohort sampled during active COVID-19. CDR3s leave out the opening cysteine and the closing phenylalanine or tryptophan.

12 TRBJ2-7 TRBV6-5 ASSYSPGNYEQY
14 TRBJ2-1 TRBV5-1 ASSFRTAGSYNEQF
12 TRBJ2-1 TRBV7-9 ATSGLAGTNEQF
18 TRBJ2-6 TRBV29-1 SVEDGGGLFFSSGANVLT
13 TRBJ2-1 TRBV2 ASSPGTSGVNEQF
15 TRBJ2-3 TRBV7-3 ASSSATSGGWADTQY
11 TRBJ2-7 TRBV19 ASSLTVSYEQY
13 TRBJ2-6 TRBV24-1 ATQTTSGGANVLT
14 TRBJ1-5 TRBV30 AWSARSGGRNQPQH
12 TRBJ2-2 TRBV3-1/TRBV3-2 ASSPGLAAGELF
14 TRBJ1-1 TRBV9 ASSVGDRPFGTEAF
12 TRBJ1-1 TRBV9 ASSVGQGGTEAF
13 TRBJ1-1 TRBV6-1 ASSDGTGRNTEAF
11 TRBJ1-2 TRBV6-5 ASSYEDNYGYT
13 TRBJ2-3 TRBV5-4 ASSLGAPGTDTQY
11 TRBJ1-1 TRBV3-1/TRBV3-2 ASSKRGTAEAF
14 TRBJ1-5 TRBV18 ASSLTVTRGDQPQH
10 TRBJ1-2 TRBV12-3/TRBV12-4 ASSGGTYGYT
12 TRBJ2-7 TRBV6-2/TRBV6-3 ASSYTSGAYEQY
13 TRBJ2-1 TRBV6-5 ASSGTSAVLGEQF
15 TRBJ2-2 TRBV14 ASSQPDRGRDTGELF
12 TRBJ2-1 TRBV19 ASSRRQGGNEQF
16 TRBJ2-1 TRBV10-3 AISEPRTSGGVVSEQF
14 TRBJ1-2 TRBV5-1 ASSPRDRGANYGYT
13 TRBJ2-7 TRBV5-4 ASSLAGTSGYEQY
13 TRBJ2-1 TRBV7-2 ASTNRGALNNEQF
14 TRBJ1-1 TRBV5-1 ASSPPNRGLGTEAF
13 TRBJ2-2 TRBV5-4 ASSLGDRDTGELF
14 TRBJ2-2 TRBV5-4 ASRPGGTSNTGELF
12 TRBJ2-1 TRBV11-3 ASSPGQGRGEQF
11 TRBJ2-7 TRBV2 ASSTVAPYEQY
12 TRBJ1-1 TRBV6-2/TRBV6-3 ASSRKTANTEAF
19 TRBJ2-5 TRBV12-5 ASGLVSVFLGAGNAQETQY
16 TRBJ2-6 TRBV7-2 ASSLWRGGLSGANVLT
14 TRBJ1-1 TRBV7-3 ASSLSGGKVNTEAF